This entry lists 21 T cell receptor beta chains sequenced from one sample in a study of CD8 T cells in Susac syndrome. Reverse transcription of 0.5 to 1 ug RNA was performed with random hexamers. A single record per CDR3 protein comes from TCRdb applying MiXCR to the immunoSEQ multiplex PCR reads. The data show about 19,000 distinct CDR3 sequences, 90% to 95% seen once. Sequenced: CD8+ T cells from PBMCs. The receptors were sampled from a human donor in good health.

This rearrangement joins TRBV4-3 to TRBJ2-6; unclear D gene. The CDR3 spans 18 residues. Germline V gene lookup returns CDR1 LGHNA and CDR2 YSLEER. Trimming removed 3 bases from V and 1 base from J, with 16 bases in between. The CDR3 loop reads CASSQLLILGSGANVLTF. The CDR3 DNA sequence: TGCGCCAGCAGCCAGCTCCTGATCCTGGGATCTGGGGCCAACGTCCTGACTTTC.

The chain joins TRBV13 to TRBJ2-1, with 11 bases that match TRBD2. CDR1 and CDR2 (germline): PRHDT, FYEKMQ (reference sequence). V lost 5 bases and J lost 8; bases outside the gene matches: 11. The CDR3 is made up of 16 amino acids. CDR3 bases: TGTGCCAGCAGCAACTTAGCGGGAGGGGTTTTCGATGAGCAGTTCTTC. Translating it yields CASSNLAGGVFDEQFF. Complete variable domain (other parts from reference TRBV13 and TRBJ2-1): AAGVIQSPRHLIKEKRETATLKCYPIPRHDTVYWYQQGPGQDPQFLISFYEKMQSDKGSIPDRFSAQQFSDYHSELNMSSLELGDSALYFCASSNLAGGVFDEQFFGPGTRLTVL.

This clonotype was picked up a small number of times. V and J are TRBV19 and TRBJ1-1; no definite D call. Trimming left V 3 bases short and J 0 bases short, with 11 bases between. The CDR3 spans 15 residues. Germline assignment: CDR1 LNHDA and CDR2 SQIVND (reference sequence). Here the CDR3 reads CASSMGTTMNTEAFF. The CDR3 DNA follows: TGTGCCAGTAGTATGGGCACCACGATGAACACTGAAGCTTTCTTT.

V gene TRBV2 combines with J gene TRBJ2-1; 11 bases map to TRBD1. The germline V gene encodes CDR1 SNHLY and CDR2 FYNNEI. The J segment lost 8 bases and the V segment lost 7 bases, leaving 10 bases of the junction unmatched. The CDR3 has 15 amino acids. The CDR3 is CASIFRDRGIDEQFF. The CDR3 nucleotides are TGTGCCAGCATTTTCCGGGACAGGGGGATCGATGAGCAGTTCTTC.

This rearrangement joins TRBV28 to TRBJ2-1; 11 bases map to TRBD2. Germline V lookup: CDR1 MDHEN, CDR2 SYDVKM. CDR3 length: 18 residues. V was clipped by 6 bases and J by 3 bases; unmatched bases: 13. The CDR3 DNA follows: TGTGCCAGCAGACTCCAGCTAGCGGGAGGAGGTGACTACAATGAGCAGTTCTTC. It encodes CASRLQLAGGGDYNEQFF.

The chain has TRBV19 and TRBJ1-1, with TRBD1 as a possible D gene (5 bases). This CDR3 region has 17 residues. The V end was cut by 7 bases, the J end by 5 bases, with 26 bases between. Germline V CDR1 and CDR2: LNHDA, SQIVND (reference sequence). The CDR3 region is CASTDMVGRGRSTEAFF. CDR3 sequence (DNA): TGTGCCAGTACCGATATGGTGGGGCGGGGTAGGAGTACTGAAGCTTTCTTT.

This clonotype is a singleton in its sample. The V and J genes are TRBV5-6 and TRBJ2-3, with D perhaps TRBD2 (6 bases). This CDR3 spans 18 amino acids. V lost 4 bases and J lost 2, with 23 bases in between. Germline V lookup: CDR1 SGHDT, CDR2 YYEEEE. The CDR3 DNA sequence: TGTGCCAGCAGCCTCGGAGGGCTGGGCCGAGAGTCCACAGATACGCAGTATTTT. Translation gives CASSLGGLGRESTDTQYF.

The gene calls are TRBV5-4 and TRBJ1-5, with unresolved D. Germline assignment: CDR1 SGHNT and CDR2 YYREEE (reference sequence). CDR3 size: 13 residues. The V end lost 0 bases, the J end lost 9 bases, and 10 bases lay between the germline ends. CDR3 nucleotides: TGTGCCAGCAGCTTGGGGAGTGTCGGGCCCCAGCATTTT. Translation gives CASSLGSVGPQHF.

The CDR3 region has the DNA TGTGCCAGCAGTAACGACAGGGTCGCAGATACGCAGTATTTT. This codes for CASSNDRVADTQYF. The chain is built from TRBV27 and TRBJ2-3; 7 bases are shared with TRBD1. Trimming cost V 5 bases and J 4 bases; bases outside gene matches: 6. CDR1 MNHEY and CDR2 SMNVEV come from the germline V gene (reference sequence). There are 14 residues in the CDR3.

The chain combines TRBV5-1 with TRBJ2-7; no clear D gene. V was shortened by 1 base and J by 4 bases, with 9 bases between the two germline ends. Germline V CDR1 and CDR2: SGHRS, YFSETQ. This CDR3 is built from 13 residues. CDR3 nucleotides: TGCGCCAGCAGCTTGTCAGCGACTTACGAGCAGTACTTC. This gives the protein CASSLSATYEQYF. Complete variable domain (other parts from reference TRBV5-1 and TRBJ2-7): KAGVTQTPRYLIKTRGQQVTLSCSPISGHRSVSWYQQTPGQGLQFLFEYFSETQRNKGNFPGRFSGRQFSNSRSEMNVSTLELGDSALYLCASSLSATYEQYFGPGTRLTVT.

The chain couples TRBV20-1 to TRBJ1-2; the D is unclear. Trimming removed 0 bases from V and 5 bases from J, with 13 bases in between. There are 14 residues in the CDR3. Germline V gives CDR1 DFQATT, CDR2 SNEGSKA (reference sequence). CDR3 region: CSARDPAALYGYTF. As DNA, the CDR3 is TGCAGTGCTAGAGATCCGGCTGCCCTTTATGGCTACACCTTC.

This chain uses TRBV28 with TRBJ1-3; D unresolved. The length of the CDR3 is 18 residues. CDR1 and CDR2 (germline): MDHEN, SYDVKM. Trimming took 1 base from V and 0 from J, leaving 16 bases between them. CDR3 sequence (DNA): TGTGCCAGCAGTTTATATAACGTGAGGGCGGTCTCTGGAAACACCATATATTTT. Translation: CASSLYNVRAVSGNTIYF.

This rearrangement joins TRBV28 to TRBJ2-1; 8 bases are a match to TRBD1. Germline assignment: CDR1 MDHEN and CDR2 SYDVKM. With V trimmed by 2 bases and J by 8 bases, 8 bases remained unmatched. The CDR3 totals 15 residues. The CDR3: CASSLPWTGRDEQFF. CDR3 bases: TGTGCCAGCAGTTTACCCTGGACAGGGCGGGATGAGCAGTTCTTC.

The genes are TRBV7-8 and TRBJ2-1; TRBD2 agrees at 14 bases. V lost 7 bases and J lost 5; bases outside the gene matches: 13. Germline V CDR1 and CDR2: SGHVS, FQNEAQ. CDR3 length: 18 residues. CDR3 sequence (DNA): TGTGCCAGCACCTTTTGGGCGGGGGGACTAGCGGGGGACAATGAGCAGTTCTTC. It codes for CASTFWAGGLAGDNEQFF. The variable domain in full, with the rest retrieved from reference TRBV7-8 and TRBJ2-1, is GAGVSQSPRYKVAKRGQDVALRCDPISGHVSLFWYQQALGQGPEFLTYFQNEAQLDKSGLPSDRFFAERPEGSVSTLKIQRTQQEDSAVYLCASTFWAGGLAGDNEQFFGPGTRLTVL.

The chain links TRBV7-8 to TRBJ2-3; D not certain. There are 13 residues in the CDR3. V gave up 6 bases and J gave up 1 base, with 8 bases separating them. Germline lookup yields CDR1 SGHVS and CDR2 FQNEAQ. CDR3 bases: TGTGCCAGCAGTCACGACCGCACAGATACGCAGTATTTT. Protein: CASSHDRTDTQYF.

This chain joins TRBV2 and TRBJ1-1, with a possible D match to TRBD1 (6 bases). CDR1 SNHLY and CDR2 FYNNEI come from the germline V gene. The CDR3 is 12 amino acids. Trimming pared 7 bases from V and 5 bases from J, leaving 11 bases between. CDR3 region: CASIVTGTEAFF. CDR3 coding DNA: TGTGCCAGCATTGTTACAGGGACTGAAGCTTTCTTT.

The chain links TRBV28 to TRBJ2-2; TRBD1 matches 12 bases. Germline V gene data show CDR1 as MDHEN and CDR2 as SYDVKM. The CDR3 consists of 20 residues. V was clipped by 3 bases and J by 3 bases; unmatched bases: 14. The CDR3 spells CASSLLGQGAMGLDTGELFF. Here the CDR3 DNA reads TGTGCCAGCAGTTTGTTGGGACAGGGGGCGATGGGTTTGGACACCGGGGAGCTGTTTTTT.

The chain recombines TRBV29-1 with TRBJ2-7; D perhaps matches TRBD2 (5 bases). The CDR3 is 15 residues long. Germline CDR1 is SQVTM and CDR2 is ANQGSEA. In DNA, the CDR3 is TGCAGCGCTGAAAAAGACCTGGGGAGCTCCTACGAGCAGTACGTC. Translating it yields CSAEKDLGSSYEQYV.

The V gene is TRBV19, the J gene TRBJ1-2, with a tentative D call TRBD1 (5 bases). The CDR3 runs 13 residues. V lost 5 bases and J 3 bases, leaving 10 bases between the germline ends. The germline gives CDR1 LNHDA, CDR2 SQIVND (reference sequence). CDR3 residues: CASSLGGDYGYTF. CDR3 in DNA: TGTGCCAGTAGTCTCGGGGGGGACTATGGCTACACCTTC.

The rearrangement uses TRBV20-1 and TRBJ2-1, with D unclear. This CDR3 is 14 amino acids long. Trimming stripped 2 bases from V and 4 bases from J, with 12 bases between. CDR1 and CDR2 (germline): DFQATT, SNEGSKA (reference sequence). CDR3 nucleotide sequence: TGCAGTGCTAGATCCGAGCAGCCATACAATGAGCAGTTCTTC. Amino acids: CSARSEQPYNEQFF.

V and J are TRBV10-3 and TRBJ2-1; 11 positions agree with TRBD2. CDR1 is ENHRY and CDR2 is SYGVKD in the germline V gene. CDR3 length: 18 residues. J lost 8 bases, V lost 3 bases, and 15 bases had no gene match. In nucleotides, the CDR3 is TGTGCCATCAGTGAACCCCGGTGGGCTAGCGGGAGGACAGATGAGCAGTTCTTC. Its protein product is CAISEPRWASGRTDEQFF.